This T cell receptor beta chain was documented in a study of blood T cell repertoires in COVID-19. The wider study: Sources were T cells, B-cell-depleted T cells, or PBMCs; the material itself was cDNA or gDNA.

As processed by the authors: From reference gene primer amplification, estimates of nucleated cell counts were derived. The protocol was immunoSEQ multiplex PCR, while the TCRdb copy is restricted to in-frame clones and leaves out a portion. That table furnishes V, J and clone size, whereas the DNA furnished D and trimming. The sample lists fewer than 250,000 clones, around 90% seen once, with about 0.8% in the top ten. Sequencing was carried out using peripheral blood. This clonotype originated in a man younger than 45 with COVID-19, enrolled during active disease.

CDR3 sequence: CASSLAVQGQGNTIYF. The DNA of the CDR3 is TGTGCCAGCAGCTTGGCGGTACAGGGGCAAGGAAACACCATATATTTT. The chain couples TRBV5-5 to TRBJ1-3, with 7 nucleotides matching TRBD1. This CDR3 spans 16 amino acids. From germline, CDR1 is SGHKS and CDR2 YYEKEE (reference sequence). The ends lost 0 bases at V and 4 bases at J; junction bases unmatched: 7.